Presented here are 3 T cell receptor beta chains from one specimen sequenced in a study of blood T cell repertoires in COVID-19. Profiled with immunoSEQ multiplex PCR; TCRdb holds only in-frame clones, not every one. This sample carries about 130,000 clones, roughly 80% of them seen once, and the ten largest clones take 9.2%. The specimen sequenced was PBMCs or T cells enriched from blood (not recorded which). The receptors derive from a man aged 50 to 59 who had recovered from COVID-19.

The chain combines TRBV4-3 with TRBJ2-6; D unclear. Trimming left V 8 bases short and J 0 bases short, with 8 bases between. Per germline, CDR1 LGHNA and CDR2 YSLEER. This CDR3 region has 14 residues. As DNA, the CDR3 is TGCGCCAGCGCGTCGGTCTCTGGGGCCAACGTCCTGACTTTC. Its protein product is CASASVSGANVLTF.

The chain uses TRBV7-8 and TRBJ1-1; TRBD1 aligns across 8 bases. The germline gives CDR1 SGHVS, CDR2 FQNEAQ. The CDR3 sequence is 14 residues long. V trimming: 6 bases; J trimming: 1 base; junction bases outside the gene matches: 4. The CDR3 spells CASSPTGENTEAFF. For the CDR3, the DNA is TGTGCCAGCAGTCCGACAGGGGAGAACACTGAAGCTTTCTTT.

The J gene is TRBJ2-3, the V gene TRBV28; D uncertain. The length of the CDR3 is 11 residues. Germline assignment: CDR1 MDHEN and CDR2 SYDVKM. Trimming stripped 2 bases from V and 12 bases from J, with 9 bases between. This chain's CDR3 is CASSLKPHQYF. The DNA for the CDR3 is TGTGCCAGCAGTTTAAAGCCCCACCAGTATTTT.